The rows below give T cell receptor beta chains drawn from one sample of a study of CD8 T cells in ankylosing spondylitis. TCRdb re-derived calls from the 5' RACE reads in MiXCR, one entry per CDR3 protein. The table lists 450,000 or so distinct CDR3 sequences, 26% of them singletons. Specimen: blood, either unsorted or a sorted T cell fraction (not recorded which). All receptors come from a male donor with ankylosing spondylitis. Each CDR3 is given with its conserved first and last residue. The order of the fields is J gene, V gene, D gene, clone size, CDR3 protein, CDR3 DNA. The D gene is left open where the match is weak. Where a row states a size, it is once, few, many or the class of an expanded clone; other rows omit it.

j_gene: TRBJ2-1
v_gene: TRBV7-8
d_gene: TRBD2
abundance: many
CDR3aa: CASSSPVGTSSLNEQFF
CDR3nt: TGTGCCAGCAGCTCTCCCGTAGGGACTAGCAGCCTCAATGAGCAGTTCTTC

j_gene: TRBJ2-1
v_gene: TRBV29-1
d_gene: TRBD2
abundance: -
CDR3aa: CSVGAGVLYNEQFF
CDR3nt: TGCAGCGTTGGGGCGGGAGTCCTCTACAATGAGCAGTTCTTC

j_gene: TRBJ2-3
v_gene: TRBV9
d_gene: TRBD1
abundance: -
CDR3aa: CASSITPTGDTDTQYF
CDR3nt: TGTGCCAGCAGCATCACCCCAACAGGGGATACAGATACGCAGTATTTT

j_gene: TRBJ2-1
v_gene: TRBV20-1
d_gene: TRBD2
abundance: -
CDR3aa: CSARDIGTSSEQFF
CDR3nt: TGCAGTGCTAGAGATATCGGGACTAGCTCTGAGCAGTTCTTC

j_gene: TRBJ1-1
v_gene: TRBV27
d_gene: TRBD1
abundance: -
CDR3aa: CASWGQGNTEAFF
CDR3nt: TGTGCCAGCTGGGGACAGGGCAATACTGAAGCTTTCTTT

j_gene: TRBJ2-3
v_gene: TRBV10-3
d_gene: -
abundance: -
CDR3aa: CAISEDGAGASRMYF
CDR3nt: TGTGCCATCAGTGAAGATGGTGCAGGAGCCAGTCGGATGTATTTT

j_gene: TRBJ1-1
v_gene: TRBV6-1
d_gene: TRBD1
abundance: few
CDR3aa: CASHQTGVTEAFF
CDR3nt: TGTGCCAGCCATCAGACAGGGGTCACTGAAGCTTTCTTT

j_gene: TRBJ1-6
v_gene: TRBV20-1
d_gene: TRBD1
abundance: -
CDR3aa: CSAGERGQNNSPLHF
CDR3nt: TGCAGTGCTGGCGAGAGGGGGCAAAATAATTCACCCCTCCACTTT

j_gene: TRBJ2-5
v_gene: TRBV30
d_gene: TRBD1
abundance: -
CDR3aa: CAWSPTGTVKETQYF
CDR3nt: TGTGCCTGGAGCCCTACCGGGACAGTTAAAGAGACCCAGTACTTC

j_gene: TRBJ2-3
v_gene: TRBV6-7
d_gene: TRBD2
abundance: -
CDR3aa: CASSPCGTSDTDTQYF
CDR3nt: TGTGCCAGCAGCCCCTGCGGGACTAGCGACACAGATACGCAGTATTTT

j_gene: TRBJ2-1
v_gene: TRBV6-2/TRBV6-3
d_gene: TRBD2
abundance: -
CDR3aa: CASSYLMGLEGSYNEQFF
CDR3nt: TGTGCCAGCAGTTACCTTATGGGACTAGAGGGCTCCTACAATGAGCAGTTCTTC

j_gene: TRBJ1-5
v_gene: TRBV6-1
d_gene: TRBD1
abundance: few
CDR3aa: CASRDRGLDQPQHF
CDR3nt: TGTGCCAGCAGAGACAGGGGCCTGGATCAGCCCCAGCATTTT

j_gene: TRBJ2-2
v_gene: TRBV10-2
d_gene: -
abundance: -
CDR3aa: CASSDTSRKTGELFF
CDR3nt: TGCGCCAGCAGTGACACCTCACGAAAAACCGGGGAGCTGTTTTTT

j_gene: TRBJ1-2
v_gene: TRBV29-1
d_gene: -
abundance: few
CDR3aa: CSVQTENYGYTF
CDR3nt: TGCAGCGTTCAGACAGAGAACTATGGCTACACCTTC

j_gene: TRBJ1-2
v_gene: TRBV18
d_gene: -
abundance: once
CDR3aa: CASSSPGVYGGYTF
CDR3nt: TGTGCCAGCTCATCCCCGGGGGTTTATGGTGGCTACACCTTC

j_gene: TRBJ2-3
v_gene: TRBV29-1
d_gene: TRBD2
abundance: -
CDR3aa: CSVASGTPTDTQYF
CDR3nt: TGCAGCGTTGCTAGCGGGACCCCCACAGATACGCAGTATTTT

j_gene: TRBJ2-5
v_gene: TRBV12-5
d_gene: TRBD1
abundance: few
CDR3aa: CASGSPTTGGETQYF
CDR3nt: TGTGCTAGTGGTTCGCCCACGACAGGGGGTGAGACCCAGTACTTC

j_gene: TRBJ2-1
v_gene: TRBV7-2
d_gene: -
abundance: -
CDR3aa: CASSPQGGGNNEQFF
CDR3nt: TGTGCCAGCAGCCCCCAGGGGGGAGGGAACAATGAGCAGTTCTTC

j_gene: TRBJ1-4
v_gene: TRBV9
d_gene: TRBD1
abundance: -
CDR3aa: CASSAGQGASAKLFF
CDR3nt: TGTGCCAGCAGCGCGGGACAGGGGGCAAGCGCCAAACTGTTTTTT

j_gene: TRBJ1-1
v_gene: TRBV3-1
d_gene: -
abundance: once
CDR3aa: CASSFRDVGSLVAFF
CDR3nt: TGTGCCAGCAGCTTTCGGGACGTTGGATCACTGGTGGCTTTCTTT

j_gene: TRBJ1-4
v_gene: TRBV6-2/TRBV6-3
d_gene: -
abundance: once
CDR3aa: CASSDRTNEKLFF
CDR3nt: TGTGCCAGCAGTGACAGGACTAATGAAAAACTGTTTTTT

j_gene: TRBJ1-5
v_gene: TRBV10-3
d_gene: -
abundance: few
CDR3aa: CAISPEGREQPQHF
CDR3nt: TGTGCCATCAGCCCAGAGGGCCGGGAACAGCCCCAGCATTTT

j_gene: TRBJ2-3
v_gene: TRBV20-1
d_gene: TRBD2
abundance: few
CDR3aa: CSARSRGETSGRADTQYF
CDR3nt: TGCAGTGCTAGAAGTCGAGGGGAGACTAGCGGGAGGGCAGATACGCAGTATTTT

j_gene: TRBJ1-1
v_gene: TRBV7-8
d_gene: -
abundance: -
CDR3aa: CATKGGFFQAFF
CDR3nt: TGTGCAACTAAAGGGGGATTTTTTCAAGCTTTCTTT

j_gene: TRBJ1-1
v_gene: TRBV2
d_gene: -
abundance: few
CDR3aa: CASTRWGNTEAFF
CDR3nt: TGTGCCTCAACAAGGTGGGGGAACACTGAAGCTTTCTTT

j_gene: TRBJ2-2
v_gene: TRBV12-3/TRBV12-4
d_gene: TRBD2
abundance: -
CDR3aa: CASSPQLAGETGELFF
CDR3nt: TGTGCCAGCAGTCCGCAACTAGCGGGAGAGACCGGGGAGCTGTTTTTT

j_gene: TRBJ2-1
v_gene: TRBV20-1
d_gene: -
abundance: many
CDR3aa: CSAKRGSSYNEQFF
CDR3nt: TGCAGTGCTAAACGAGGTAGCTCCTACAATGAGCAGTTCTTC

j_gene: TRBJ2-7
v_gene: TRBV11-2
d_gene: TRBD1
abundance: few
CDR3aa: CASSLAGDRGKQYF
CDR3nt: TGTGCCAGCAGCTTAGCAGGGGACAGAGGAAAGCAGTACTTC

j_gene: TRBJ2-7
v_gene: TRBV3-1
d_gene: TRBD1
abundance: -
CDR3aa: CASSRQGARYEQYF
CDR3nt: TGTGCCAGCAGCCGACAGGGGGCGCGGTACGAGCAGTACTTC

j_gene: TRBJ1-1
v_gene: TRBV6-5
d_gene: -
abundance: few
CDR3aa: CASSYSSRSGRNTEAFF
CDR3nt: TGTGCCAGCAGTTACTCGTCACGGTCTGGCAGGAACACTGAAGCTTTCTTT

j_gene: TRBJ2-7
v_gene: TRBV5-1
d_gene: TRBD1
abundance: few
CDR3aa: CASSLDGTVIYEQYF
CDR3nt: TGCGCCAGCAGCTTGGATGGGACAGTCATCTACGAGCAGTACTTC

j_gene: TRBJ1-2
v_gene: TRBV4-1
d_gene: TRBD1
abundance: -
CDR3aa: CASSQLGQGSRDYGYTF
CDR3nt: TGCGCCAGCAGCCAACTAGGACAGGGTAGTCGGGACTATGGCTACACCTTC

j_gene: TRBJ2-2
v_gene: TRBV29-1
d_gene: -
abundance: few
CDR3aa: CSVVVLNTGELFF
CDR3nt: TGCAGCGTTGTAGTGTTGAACACCGGGGAGCTGTTTTTT

j_gene: TRBJ2-3
v_gene: TRBV5-1
d_gene: -
abundance: few
CDR3aa: CASTLGARGTDTQYF
CDR3nt: TGCGCCAGCACCCTTGGGGCCAGGGGCACAGATACGCAGTATTTT

j_gene: TRBJ2-3
v_gene: TRBV20-1
d_gene: TRBD2
abundance: -
CDR3aa: CSTIGTSGRSSTDTQYF
CDR3nt: TGCAGCACTATAGGGACTAGCGGGAGGTCTAGCACAGATACGCAGTATTTT

j_gene: TRBJ1-6
v_gene: TRBV20-1
d_gene: TRBD1
abundance: once
CDR3aa: CSARRGQVVSPLHF
CDR3nt: TGCAGTGCTAGGCGGGGACAGGTTGTTTCACCCCTCCACTTT